These 5 T cell receptor beta chains were sequenced from one sample in a study of human T cells and chemical hapten exposure. Indicated time point: pre-sensitization, week 0. Treatment here: therapeutic diphenylcyclopropenone sensitization with weekly scalp DPC. TCRdb used MiXCR to reprocess the RACE reads, holding one entry per CDR3 protein. The sample lists about 89,000 distinct CDR3 sequences, 10% to 11% occurring once. The sample was whole blood, taken in connection with sensitization to the hapten diphenylcyclopropenone (DPC). These receptor sequences come from an older woman with alopecia areata. Some clones in this sample may be carry-over from other donors' samples.

The sample holds many counts of this clonotype. The CDR3 bases are TGTGCCAGCCCCAGCGGGGAGGGCCCAACCGTATCTTATGGCTACACCTTC. This sequence encodes CASPSGEGPTVSYGYTF. The V and J genes are TRBV6-1 and TRBJ1-2; D remains unclear. The CDR3 is 17 amino acids. Germline CDR1 reads MNHNS; CDR2 reads SASEGT. V lost 8 bases and J 5 bases, leaving 27 bases between the germline ends.

This clonotype was observed a few times. CDR3 nucleotides: TGCAGCGTTGGCACGACCACCTACGAGCAGTACTTC. Protein sequence: CSVGTTTYEQYF. This chain connects TRBV29-1 to TRBJ2-7; D call uncertain. The CDR3 runs 12 residues. Trimming stripped 4 bases from V and 2 bases from J, with 9 bases between. Germline values: CDR1 SQVTM, CDR2 ANQGSEA.

This clonotype has a handful of counts. The chain has TRBV19 and TRBJ2-3, with 8 bases identical to TRBD2. The CDR3 is 15 amino acids. The J segment lost 8 bases and the V segment lost 7 bases, leaving 14 bases of the junction unmatched. CDR1 LNHDA and CDR2 SQIVND come from the germline V gene (reference sequence). This CDR3 reads CASIPSSGGWGTQYF. The CDR3 bases are TGTGCCAGTATCCCTTCAAGCGGGGGCTGGGGTACGCAGTATTTT. The whole variable domain, filled in from reference TRBV19 and TRBJ2-3, reads DGGITQSPKYLFRKEGQNVTLSCEQNLNHDAMYWYRQDPGQGLRLIYYSQIVNDFQKGDIAEGYSVSREKKESFPLTVTSAQKNPTAFYLCASIPSSGGWGTQYFGPGTRLTVL.

This clonotype was seen more than once but under ten times. The chain combines TRBV3-1 with TRBJ2-6; 7 bases agree with TRBD1. V trimming: 5 bases; J trimming: 2 bases; junction bases outside the gene matches: 3. The CDR3 covers 15 residues. The V gene's germline CDR1 is LGHDT and CDR2 YNNKEL (reference sequence). CDR3 in DNA: TGTGCCAGCAGCAAAGGGGGCACTGGGGCCAACGTCCTGACTTTC. Translating gives CASSKGGTGANVLTF.

This clonotype has at least ten counts. This chain connects TRBV4-1 to TRBJ2-1, with 9 bases aligning to TRBD1. Losses at the gene ends were 2 bases for V and 0 bases for J; bases not matched to a gene: 8. Germline V gives CDR1 MGHRA, CDR2 YSYEKL. CDR3 length equals 18 residues. CDR3 nucleotide sequence: TGCGCCAGCAGCCAAAAACCGACAGGGGGGCACTCCTACAATGAGCAGTTCTTC. It is translated as CASSQKPTGGHSYNEQFF.